The 27 T cell receptor beta chains below come from one sample, sequenced in a study of T cells after yellow fever vaccination. TCRdb fed the 5' RACE reads into MiXCR, producing one record per CDR3 protein. The table shows some 150,000 distinct CDR3 sequences, with over 7% occurring only once. Source: CD8+ T cells sorted from PBMCs, taken 45 days after the yellow fever booster vaccination. These receptors originate from a man younger than 30 who received the YFV17D yellow fever vaccine.

The sample holds a few counts of this clonotype. This chain connects TRBV4-1 to TRBJ1-2; D perhaps matches TRBD1 (5 bases). V lost 4 bases, J lost 4 bases, and 10 bases lay in between. This CDR3 has 13 amino acids. CDR1 and CDR2 (germline): MGHRA, YSYEKL. The CDR3 DNA reads TGCGCCAGCAGCCCTCCGACAGTCTATGGCTACACCTTC. Translation gives CASSPPTVYGYTF.

This clonotype was seen many times. J is TRBJ1-3 and V is TRBV27; D call uncertain. CDR1 is MNHEY and CDR2 is SMNVEV in the germline V gene (reference sequence). V was cut by 1 base and J by 9 bases, with 13 bases left in between. The CDR3 contains 14 residues. The CDR3 is CASSLLPGLSTIYF. CDR3 in DNA: TGTGCCAGCAGTTTATTACCAGGTCTCAGCACCATATATTTT.

This clonotype was found many times. CDR3 nucleotide sequence: TGTGCCAGCAGCCTGGACCACAAAAACATTCAGTACTTC. It is translated as CASSLDHKNIQYF. The chain combines TRBV28 with TRBJ2-4, with D unclear. Trimming removed 6 bases at V and 3 bases at J, with 9 bases between. Germline CDR1 reads MDHEN; CDR2 reads SYDVKM. This CDR3 has 13 residues.

This chain connects TRBV3-1 to TRBJ2-1; 11 bases match TRBD2. Germline lookup yields CDR1 LGHDT and CDR2 YNNKEL (reference sequence). V shed 5 bases and J 0 bases; nucleotides not matched to a gene: 3. This CDR3 region has 16 residues. CDR3 residues: CASSLTSGVSYNEQFF. CDR3 nucleotides: TGTGCCAGCAGCTTGACTAGCGGGGTCTCCTACAATGAGCAGTTCTTC.

The V call is TRBV4-2, the J call TRBJ1-1; D gene unclear. The length of the CDR3 is 16 residues. With 1 base removed from V and 6 bases from J, the gap between germline ends came to 18 bases. The V gene's germline CDR1 is LGHNA and CDR2 YNFKEQ. The CDR3 spells CASSQGAGMIGAEAFF. Written as DNA, the CDR3 is TGTGCCAGCAGCCAAGGCGCCGGGATGATCGGGGCTGAAGCTTTCTTT.

In its sample, this clonotype was seen a few times. CDR3 sequence reads: CASSQAGLNSPLHF. Here the CDR3 DNA reads TGCGCCAGCAGCCAAGCGGGACTGAATTCACCCCTCCACTTT. The chain is built from TRBV4-1 and TRBJ1-6; D is possibly TRBD1 (5 bases). This CDR3 is built from 14 residues. CDR1 is MGHRA and CDR2 is YSYEKL in the germline V gene. V lost 1 base and J 7 bases, leaving 8 bases between the germline ends.

V and J are TRBV5-6 and TRBJ1-3; TRBD1 might be the D (5 bases). Germline V gene data show CDR1 as SGHDT and CDR2 as YYEEEE. The CDR3 length is 16 residues. V was shortened by 6 bases and J by 7 bases, with 23 bases between the two germline ends. In DNA form, the CDR3 reads TGTGCCAGCATGGCCTGGGTGGGGCCAGGCGGCAACACCATATATTTT. It translates to CASMAWVGPGGNTIYF.

This clonotype was detected only a few times. This chain joins TRBV6-1 and TRBJ2-7, with D uncertain. This CDR3 has 13 residues. Per germline, CDR1 MNHNS and CDR2 SASEGT. V dropped 3 bases and J dropped 3 bases, with 9 bases sitting between them. This chain's CDR3 is CASSESPLYEQYF. The DNA for the CDR3 is TGTGCCAGCAGTGAGTCCCCCCTCTACGAGCAGTACTTC.

This chain links TRBV5-5 with TRBJ2-3; TRBD2 agrees at 8 bases. With V trimmed by 3 bases and J by 4 bases, 7 bases remained unmatched. CDR3 length: 15 amino acids. Germline V gene sequence: CDR1 SGHKS, CDR2 YYEKEE (reference sequence). The DNA of the CDR3 is TGTGCCAGCAGCTCCCCGGCGGGGGGCCCAGATACGCAGTATTTT. It codes for CASSSPAGGPDTQYF.

The chain joins TRBV14 to TRBJ2-3, with 9 bases identical to TRBD1. This CDR3 comprises 16 residues. CDR1 and CDR2 (germline): SGHDN, FVKESK. With 1 base clipped from V and 2 bases from J, the junction kept 4 bases outside the gene matches. The CDR3 sequence is CASSQGDRAFTDTQYF. Here the CDR3 DNA reads TGTGCCAGCAGCCAAGGGGACAGGGCCTTCACAGATACGCAGTATTTT.

In this sample, this clonotype turned up a few times. The rearrangement links TRBV6-6 to TRBJ1-3; maybe TRBD1 (5 bases). This CDR3 is built from 17 residues. CDR1 and CDR2 (germline): MNHNY, SVGAGI (reference sequence). The ends were cut back, 5 bases at V and 2 bases at J, with 19 bases in the middle. The CDR3: CASSHPRGGSPGNTIYF. Here the CDR3 DNA reads TGTGCCAGCAGTCACCCCCGGGGGGGGAGCCCTGGAAACACCATATATTTT.

A few counts support this clonotype. The chain employs TRBV12-3 or TRBV12-4 and TRBJ2-7, with D perhaps TRBD1 (5 bases). The CDR3 extends over 13 amino acids. Trimming took off 3 bases at V and 7 bases at J, with 13 bases between the two ends. CDR3 loop: CASSLARVGEQYV. The CDR3 DNA reads as TGTGCCAGCAGTTTGGCCAGGGTCGGGGAGCAGTACGTC.

In its sample, this clonotype was seen many times. The J gene is TRBJ2-3, the V gene TRBV2, with TRBD2 identical over 15 bases. The CDR3 covers 17 residues. Germline V lookup: CDR1 SNHLY, CDR2 FYNNEI. With V trimmed by 8 bases and J by 2 bases, 8 bases remained unmatched. CDR3 DNA sequence: TGTGCCAGCGACGGGACTAGCGGGGGGCCTTACACAGATACGCAGTATTTT. Translation gives CASDGTSGGPYTDTQYF. The full variable domain, in which reference TRBV2 and TRBJ2-3 provide the parts outside the CDR3, is EPEVTQTPSHQVTQMGQEVILRCVPISNHLYFYWYRQILGQKVEFLVSFYNNEISEKSEIFDDQFSVERPDGSNFTLKIRSTKLEDSAMYFCASDGTSGGPYTDTQYFGPGTRLTVL.

This clonotype was found many times. The chain has TRBV4-3 and TRBJ2-5, with D perhaps TRBD1 (6 bases). The CDR3 consists of 13 residues. Trimming pared 5 bases from V and 1 base from J, leaving 8 bases between. CDR1 and CDR2 (germline): LGHNA, YSLEER. CDR3 coding DNA: TGCGCCAGCAGCTCGGACAGCCAAGAGACCCAGTACTTC. It specifies CASSSDSQETQYF.

The chain is built from TRBV6-2 or TRBV6-3 and TRBJ2-1; no firm D call. V dropped 7 bases and J dropped 1 base, with 8 bases sitting between them. There are 13 residues in the CDR3. Per the germline V gene, CDR1 is MNHEY and CDR2 is SVGEGT. The CDR3 loop reads CASKKGSYNEQFF. The CDR3, as DNA: TGTGCCAGCAAGAAGGGATCCTACAATGAGCAGTTCTTC.

This clonotype was seen only a few times. This chain links TRBV4-1 with TRBJ2-7; 7 nucleotides align to TRBD1. The trim removed 1 base at V and 2 bases at J, leaving 5 bases unmatched. Per the germline V gene, CDR1 is MGHRA and CDR2 is YSYEKL. This CDR3 contains 15 residues. CDR3 region: CASSQADRVPYEQYF. In nucleotides, the CDR3 is TGCGCCAGCAGCCAAGCCGACAGGGTACCCTACGAGCAGTACTTC.

The gene calls are TRBV5-6 and TRBJ2-5; tentatively, D is TRBD2 (5 bases). V lost 5 bases and J 5 bases, leaving 16 bases between the germline ends. CDR1 and CDR2 (germline): SGHDT, YYEEEE. The CDR3 consists of 14 residues. The CDR3, as DNA: TGTGCCAGCAGAGAGGACGGGGTAGGGGAGACCCAGTACTTC. Translating gives CASREDGVGETQYF.

The J gene is TRBJ2-1, the V gene TRBV6-5; 10 nucleotides line up with TRBD1. With 7 bases clipped from V and 6 bases from J, the junction kept 9 bases outside the gene matches. Germline V CDR1 and CDR2: MNHEY, SVGAGI. This CDR3 region has 15 residues. The DNA for the CDR3 is TGTGCCAGCACCCCCCCGGGACAGGGGCTCAATGAGCAGTTCTTC. It codes for CASTPPGQGLNEQFF.

The gene calls are TRBV11-1 and TRBJ2-1; the match to TRBD2 covers 8 bases. This CDR3 is built from 15 residues. V was pared by 1 base and J by 7 bases, with 6 bases of the junction left unmatched. Germline values: CDR1 SGHAT, CDR2 FQDESV (reference sequence). The CDR3 region has the DNA TGTGCCAGCAGCTTAGGCCTGAGCGGGGGAAATGAGCAGTTCTTC. Translated, it gives CASSLGLSGGNEQFF.

In its sample, this clonotype was seen many times. The chain is built from TRBV29-1 and TRBJ2-2; D gene uncertain. V dropped 0 bases and J dropped 0 bases, with 8 bases sitting between them. Germline V lookup: CDR1 SQVTM, CDR2 ANQGSEA. The CDR3 extends over 15 amino acids. CDR3 sequence (DNA): TGCAGCGTTGAAGACCCTTCTACGAACACCGGGGAGCTGTTTTTT. Encoded protein: CSVEDPSTNTGELFF.

This clonotype was picked up a small number of times. This rearrangement joins TRBV10-3 to TRBJ2-7; D unresolved. Trimming cost V 7 bases and J 3 bases, with 13 bases left between them. There are 13 residues in the CDR3. Germline-derived CDR1 and CDR2 are ENHRY and SYGVKD. In nucleotides, the CDR3 is TGTGCCATCAAGGGCGTGAGCTTCTACGAGCAGTACTTC. Translating gives CAIKGVSFYEQYF.

The chain combines TRBV5-5 with TRBJ1-5; TRBD1 agrees at 7 bases. Germline loops: CDR1 SGHKS, CDR2 YYEKEE (reference sequence). The CDR3 length is 15 residues. V trimming: 2 bases; J trimming: 2 bases; junction bases outside the gene matches: 4. The CDR3 DNA is TGTGCCAGCAGCTTTGGCGACAGGGGCAATCAGCCCCAGCATTTT. Its translation: CASSFGDRGNQPQHF.

This clonotype occurred many times. The genes are TRBV6-5 and TRBJ2-6; D gene uncertain. The CDR3 consists of 13 residues. Trimming cost V 0 bases and J 3 bases, with 0 bases left between them. CDR1 and CDR2 from the germline V gene are MNHEY and SVGAGI. The CDR3 here is CASSYSGANVLTF. The CDR3, as DNA: TGTGCCAGCAGTTACTCTGGGGCCAACGTCCTGACTTTC.

In its sample, this clonotype was seen a few times. The chain employs TRBV7-8 and TRBJ2-7, with D possibly matching TRBD2 (6 bases). The V and J ends lost 3 bases and 3 bases respectively, with 9 bases between them. Germline CDR1 SGHVS, CDR2 FQNEAQ. The CDR3 sequence is 13 residues long. The CDR3 sequence is CASSFRGDYEQYF. The CDR3, as DNA: TGTGCCAGCAGCTTTCGCGGGGACTACGAGCAGTACTTC.

This clonotype was detected many times. The J gene is TRBJ2-1, the V gene TRBV29-1; no definite D call. This CDR3 has 14 amino acids. Germline lookup yields CDR1 SQVTM and CDR2 ANQGSEA. Trimming took off 3 bases at V and 2 bases at J, with 11 bases between the two ends. This CDR3 reads CSVEYTTAYNEQFF. CDR3 DNA sequence: TGCAGCGTTGAGTACACTACTGCCTACAATGAGCAGTTCTTC.

V gene TRBV27 combines with J gene TRBJ2-7; 7 nucleotides align to TRBD1. V was clipped by 5 bases and J by 3 bases; unmatched bases: 10. Germline V gene data show CDR1 as MNHEY and CDR2 as SMNVEV (reference sequence). The CDR3 spans 15 residues. CDR3 in amino acids: CASSRQGTGFYEQYV. The CDR3 nucleotides are TGTGCCAGCAGTCGACAGGGTACGGGTTTCTACGAGCAGTACGTC.

The chain carries TRBV7-9 and TRBJ1-5, with TRBD1 matching 7 bases. V lost 3 bases and J lost 11; bases outside the gene matches: 4. The length of the CDR3 is 12 residues. Germline values: CDR1 SEHNR, CDR2 FQNEAQ (reference sequence). For the CDR3, the DNA is TGTGCCAGCAGCTTGGGGACAGAAGCCCAGCATTTT. Encoded protein: CASSLGTEAQHF.